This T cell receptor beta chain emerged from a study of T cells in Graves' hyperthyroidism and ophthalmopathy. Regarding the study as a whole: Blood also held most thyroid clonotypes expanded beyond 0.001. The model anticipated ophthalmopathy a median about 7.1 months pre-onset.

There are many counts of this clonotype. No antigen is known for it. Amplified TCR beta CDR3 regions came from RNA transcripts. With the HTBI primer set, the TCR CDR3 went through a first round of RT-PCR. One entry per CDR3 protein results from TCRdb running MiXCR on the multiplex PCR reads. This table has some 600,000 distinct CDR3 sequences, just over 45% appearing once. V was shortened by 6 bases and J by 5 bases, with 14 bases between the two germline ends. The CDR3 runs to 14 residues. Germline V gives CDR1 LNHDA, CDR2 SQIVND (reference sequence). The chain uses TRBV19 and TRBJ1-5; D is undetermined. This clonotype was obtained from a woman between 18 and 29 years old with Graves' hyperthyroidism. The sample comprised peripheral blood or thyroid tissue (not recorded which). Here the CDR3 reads CASSTFGLYQPQHF. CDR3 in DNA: TGTGCCAGTAGCACATTTGGGCTGTATCAGCCCCAGCATTTT.